This TCR beta chain was profiled in a study of blood T cell repertoires in COVID-19. Germline V gene data show CDR1 as SGDLS and CDR2 as YYNGEE. V was clipped by 0 bases and J by 7 bases, with 15 bases between them. The CDR3 has 15 amino acids. This clone was counted only a few times. Here immunoSEQ multiplex PCR was the method, and the copy in TCRdb shows in-frame clones only, minus some. The data show roughly 260,000 clones, with about 88% seen just once and 10% to 12% held by the top ten. Patients in Seattle were enrolled during active infection, then followed longitudinally. The source is a woman in her thirties with COVID-19, enrolled during active disease. What was sequenced was peripheral blood. The J gene is TRBJ2-3, the V gene TRBV9; D perhaps matches TRBD2 (6 bases). CDR3 in amino acids: CASSVAGEVVHTQYF. DNA for the CDR3: TGTGCCAGCAGCGTAGCGGGAGAGGTCGTGCATACGCAGTATTTT.